This T cell receptor beta chain was sequenced during a study of T cells in Graves' hyperthyroidism and ophthalmopathy. Study background: Once the initial diagnosis was made, peripheral blood was obtained before any treatment. Study-level findings and limits: A model of 13 V-J features distinguished ophthalmopathy from stable hyperthyroidism.

Germline V gene sequence: CDR1 KGHDR, CDR2 SFDVKD. Germline trimming cut 4 bases from V and 6 bases from J; bases unmatched to any gene: 6. The CDR3 length is 15 residues. Comments on this clonotype: Its antigen remains unidentified.

Amplification of TCR beta CDR3 regions used RNA as the template. HTBI primers were used for first-round RT-PCR of the TCR CDR3. TCRdb re-called the multiplex PCR reads with MiXCR, one entry per CDR3 protein. The sample gives about 560,000 distinct CDR3 sequences, 15% to 20% of which show up once; 18% is in the top ten. The clonotype was recovered from a young woman with Graves' hyperthyroidism. The V call is TRBV24-1, the J call TRBJ2-2; TRBD1 matches 8 bases. Sequencing used blood. CDR3 sequence reads: CATSEDNRGAGELFF. In nucleotides, the CDR3 is TGTGCCACCAGTGAGGACAACAGGGGGGCCGGGGAGCTGTTTTTT.